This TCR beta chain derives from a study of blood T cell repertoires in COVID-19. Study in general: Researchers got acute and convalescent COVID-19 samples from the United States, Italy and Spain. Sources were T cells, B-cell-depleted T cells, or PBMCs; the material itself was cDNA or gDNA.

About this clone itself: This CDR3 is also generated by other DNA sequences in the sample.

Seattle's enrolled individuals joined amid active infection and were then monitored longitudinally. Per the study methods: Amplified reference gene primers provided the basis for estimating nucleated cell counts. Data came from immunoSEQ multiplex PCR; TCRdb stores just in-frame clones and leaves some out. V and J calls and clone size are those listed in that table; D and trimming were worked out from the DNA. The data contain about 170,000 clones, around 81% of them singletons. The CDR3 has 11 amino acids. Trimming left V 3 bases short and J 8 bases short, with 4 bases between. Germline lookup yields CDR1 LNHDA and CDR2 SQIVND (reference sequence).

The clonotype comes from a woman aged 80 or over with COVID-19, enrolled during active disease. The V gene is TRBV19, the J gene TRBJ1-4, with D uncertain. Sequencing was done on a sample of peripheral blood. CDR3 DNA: TGTGCCAGTAGTATCGGGGAAAAACTGTTTTTT. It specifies CASSIGEKLFF.